These T cell receptor beta chains were read from a single sample in a study of beta chain features in type 1 diabetes. Sequenced by immunoSEQ multiplex PCR; TCRdb stores in-frame clones only, minus some. The sample consists of about 250,000 clones, roughly 13% of them appearing once. The sample was naive CD4+ T cells from blood. Receptor source: a woman in her forties in good health. The CDR3 runs from the conserved cysteine through the conserved F or W. D genes are given only for firm matches. Rows may omit the clone size; those that give it use once, few, many or a size class.

clone_size: .
v_call: TRBV7-9
d_call: .
j_call: TRBJ1-1
cdr3_aa: CASSSKPGLETPIEAFF
cdr3_nt: TGTGCCAGCAGCTCCAAACCGGGACTGGAAACACCCATTGAAGCTTTCTTT

clone_size: few
v_call: TRBV2
d_call: .
j_call: TRBJ2-6
cdr3_aa: CASPGKMSGANVLTF
cdr3_nt: TGTGCCAGCCCAGGGAAAATGTCTGGGGCCAACGTCCTGACTTTC

clone_size: .
v_call: TRBV27
d_call: TRBD2
j_call: TRBJ2-1
cdr3_aa: CASSLQLAGGIYNEQFF
cdr3_nt: TGTGCCAGCAGTTTACAACTAGCGGGGGGGATATACAATGAGCAGTTCTTC

clone_size: .
v_call: TRBV2
d_call: .
j_call: TRBJ2-5
cdr3_aa: CARALKRETQYF
cdr3_nt: TGTGCCAGAGCGCTAAAGAGGGAGACCCAGTACTTC

clone_size: .
v_call: TRBV5-4
d_call: .
j_call: TRBJ1-6
cdr3_aa: CASSRNTGYSPLHF
cdr3_nt: TGTGCCAGCAGCCGAAATACAGGGTATTCACCCCTCCACTTT

clone_size: .
v_call: TRBV7-9
d_call: .
j_call: TRBJ1-2
cdr3_aa: CASSFGDRAFTSYTF
cdr3_nt: TGTGCCAGCAGCTTTGGAGACAGAGCGTTTACTAGCTACACCTTC

clone_size: .
v_call: TRBV7-9
d_call: .
j_call: TRBJ1-4
cdr3_aa: CASSLIGGANEKLFF
cdr3_nt: TGTGCCAGCAGCTTGATAGGGGGGGCTAATGAAAAACTGTTTTTT

clone_size: few
v_call: TRBV19
d_call: .
j_call: TRBJ1-1
cdr3_aa: CASSIDLRVEAFF
cdr3_nt: TGTGCCAGTAGTATAGATCTGAGGGTTGAAGCTTTCTTT

clone_size: .
v_call: TRBV7-2
d_call: .
j_call: TRBJ2-7
cdr3_aa: CASSSLYEQYF
cdr3_nt: TGTGCCAGCAGCTCCCTGTACGAGCAGTACTTC

clone_size: few
v_call: TRBV7-2
d_call: .
j_call: TRBJ2-7
cdr3_aa: CASSLEQPTYEQYF
cdr3_nt: TGTGCCAGCAGCTTAGAACAGCCGACCTACGAGCAGTACTTC

clone_size: few
v_call: TRBV20-1
d_call: .
j_call: TRBJ1-1
cdr3_aa: CSVAGNTEAFF
cdr3_nt: TGCAGTGTCGCCGGGAACACTGAAGCTTTCTTT

clone_size: few
v_call: TRBV5-1
d_call: .
j_call: TRBJ2-1
cdr3_aa: CASSLDRVDEQFF
cdr3_nt: TGCGCCAGCAGCTTGGACAGGGTCGATGAGCAGTTCTTC

clone_size: .
v_call: TRBV5-4
d_call: .
j_call: TRBJ2-1
cdr3_aa: CASNHRQGSYNEQFF
cdr3_nt: TGTGCCAGCAACCATCGGCAGGGGAGTTACAATGAGCAGTTCTTC

clone_size: .
v_call: TRBV6-5
d_call: .
j_call: TRBJ2-1
cdr3_aa: CASSYSDNEQFF
cdr3_nt: TGTGCCAGCAGTTACTCCGACAATGAGCAGTTCTTC

clone_size: few
v_call: TRBV5-1
d_call: .
j_call: TRBJ2-7
cdr3_aa: CASSMTAFDPYEQYF
cdr3_nt: TGCGCCAGCAGCATGACAGCCTTCGACCCCTACGAGCAGTACTTC

clone_size: .
v_call: TRBV7-6
d_call: .
j_call: TRBJ2-2
cdr3_aa: CASRLQAEAGELFF
cdr3_nt: TGTGCCAGCAGACTCCAAGCGGAGGCCGGGGAGCTGTTTTTT

clone_size: few
v_call: TRBV7-9
d_call: TRBD2
j_call: TRBJ2-3
cdr3_aa: CASSLWLAGGGTDTQYF
cdr3_nt: TGTGCCAGCAGCCTATGGCTAGCGGGGGGAGGGACAGATACGCAGTATTTT

clone_size: few
v_call: TRBV5-4
d_call: TRBD2
j_call: TRBJ2-2
cdr3_aa: CASNTPHSGGTGELFF
cdr3_nt: TGTGCCAGCAACACTCCTCACAGCGGGGGCACCGGGGAGCTGTTTTTT

clone_size: .
v_call: TRBV7-9
d_call: TRBD1
j_call: TRBJ2-1
cdr3_aa: CASSLAAGQGIYNEQFF
cdr3_nt: TGTGCCAGCAGCTTAGCGGCGGGACAGGGGATATACAATGAGCAGTTCTTC

clone_size: .
v_call: TRBV7-9
d_call: .
j_call: TRBJ2-7
cdr3_aa: CASSFRGEQYF
cdr3_nt: TGTGCCAGCAGCTTCCGCGGGGAGCAGTACTTC

clone_size: .
v_call: TRBV1
d_call: .
j_call: TRBJ2-7
cdr3_aa: CTPQQAGCSYEQYF
cdr3_nt: TGCACCCCTCAGCAGGCAGGTTGCTCCTACGAGCAGTACTTC

clone_size: few
v_call: TRBV11-2
d_call: .
j_call: TRBJ2-7
cdr3_aa: CASSLDPDRAYEQYF
cdr3_nt: TGTGCCAGCAGCTTAGATCCGGACAGAGCCTACGAGCAGTACTTC

clone_size: few
v_call: TRBV14
d_call: TRBD2
j_call: TRBJ2-3
cdr3_aa: CASSPTSGGPDTQYF
cdr3_nt: TGTGCCAGCAGCCCGACTAGCGGGGGGCCAGATACGCAGTATTTT

clone_size: .
v_call: TRBV6-1
d_call: .
j_call: TRBJ1-1
cdr3_aa: CASSERGGGAFF
cdr3_nt: TGTGCCAGCAGTGAAAGGGGAGGGGGAGCTTTCTTT

clone_size: few
v_call: TRBV7-9
d_call: .
j_call: TRBJ1-2
cdr3_aa: CASSFGRGSLYGYTF
cdr3_nt: TGTGCCAGCAGCTTCGGCAGGGGCTCCCTATATGGCTACACCTTC

clone_size: few
v_call: TRBV19
d_call: .
j_call: TRBJ2-2
cdr3_aa: CASAQAPDTGELFF
cdr3_nt: TGTGCCAGCGCCCAGGCCCCGGACACCGGGGAGCTGTTTTTT

clone_size: few
v_call: TRBV19
d_call: .
j_call: TRBJ1-5
cdr3_aa: CASSTRERNQPQHF
cdr3_nt: TGTGCCAGTAGTACCCGAGAACGCAATCAGCCCCAGCATTTT

clone_size: few
v_call: TRBV10-3
d_call: .
j_call: TRBJ1-1
cdr3_aa: CAISAFGGSRNTEAFF
cdr3_nt: TGTGCCATCAGTGCATTTGGGGGGTCTCGGAACACTGAAGCTTTCTTT

clone_size: .
v_call: TRBV5-1
d_call: .
j_call: TRBJ2-2
cdr3_aa: CASSLVASTGELFF
cdr3_nt: TGCGCCAGCAGCTTGGTTGCTAGCACCGGGGAGCTGTTTTTT

clone_size: few
v_call: TRBV6-1
d_call: .
j_call: TRBJ2-7
cdr3_aa: CASKSQRQITYEQYF
cdr3_nt: TGTGCCAGCAAGAGCCAGAGGCAGATAACCTACGAGCAGTACTTC

clone_size: .
v_call: TRBV9
d_call: TRBD2
j_call: TRBJ2-1
cdr3_aa: CASSDPPGTSGGGSYNEQFF
cdr3_nt: TGTGCCAGCAGCGATCCCCCCGGGACTAGCGGGGGGGGGTCCTACAATGAGCAGTTCTTC

clone_size: few
v_call: TRBV2
d_call: TRBD1
j_call: TRBJ1-6
cdr3_aa: CASSELGQDNSPLHF
cdr3_nt: TGTGCCAGCAGTGAGTTAGGACAGGATAATTCACCCCTCCACTTT

clone_size: few
v_call: TRBV2
d_call: .
j_call: TRBJ2-7
cdr3_aa: CASSAEIYEQYF
cdr3_nt: TGTGCCAGCAGTGCTGAGATCTACGAGCAGTACTTC

clone_size: .
v_call: TRBV28
d_call: .
j_call: TRBJ1-2
cdr3_aa: CASSSGQTNYGYTF
cdr3_nt: TGTGCCAGCAGCTCCGGACAGACAAACTATGGCTACACCTTC

clone_size: few
v_call: TRBV5-1
d_call: TRBD1
j_call: TRBJ1-2
cdr3_aa: CASSLGQGSNYGYTF
cdr3_nt: TGCGCCAGCAGCTTGGGACAGGGGAGCAACTATGGCTACACCTTC

clone_size: .
v_call: TRBV27
d_call: .
j_call: TRBJ1-1
cdr3_aa: CASGYGQTNTEAFF
cdr3_nt: TGTGCCAGCGGGTACGGACAAACGAACACTGAAGCTTTCTTT

clone_size: .
v_call: TRBV9
d_call: TRBD1
j_call: TRBJ1-6
cdr3_aa: CASSGGRQGITPLHF
cdr3_nt: TGTGCCAGCAGCGGTGGGAGACAGGGGATTACACCCCTCCACTTT